One and the same sample provided the 11 T cell receptor beta chains below, sequenced in a study of response to subunit inactivated influenza vaccine (dated by TCRdb to 2017 to 2018). To prepare the library, RT-PCR was applied. Sequencer: Illumina HiSeq 2500. The public reads were reprocessed in TCRdb via fastp at Q25 and MiXCR, keeping in-frame beta chains. Merged by CDR3 protein, the rows form single entries marked with the most common genes and DNA. The sample table lists around 570,000 distinct CDR3 sequences, approximately 7.7% of them with a count of one. The ten largest clones take up roughly 13% of the sample. The specimen comprised PBMCs from blood, sampled about 24 months after vaccination. The receptors shown here come from a man between 50 and 75 years old who received an inactivated influenza vaccine. Donor details come from another sample of the same person, matched by shared clones.

CDR3 in DNA: TGTGCCAGCAGTGCGGGCGGGACAGCCTCCTACGAGCAGTACTTC. It yields the protein CASSAGGTASYEQYF. This chain joins TRBV2 and TRBJ2-7; D might be TRBD1 (7 bases). CDR1 is SNHLY, CDR2 FYNNEI, per germline. Trimming stripped 4 bases from V and 0 bases from J, with 13 bases between. This CDR3 has 15 residues.

This clonotype was detected many times. The rearrangement links TRBV29-1 to TRBJ1-1; D perhaps matches TRBD1 (5 bases). The length of the CDR3 is 12 residues. The V gene's germline CDR1 is SQVTM and CDR2 ANQGSEA. V was cut by 4 bases and J by 5 bases, with 11 bases left in between. The CDR3 protein is CSVVYGGTEAFF. CDR3 bases: TGCAGCGTTGTGTACGGGGGGACTGAAGCTTTCTTT.

Turning to this clonotype: A much bigger clone sits one base away, suggesting this may be a read error. CDR3 loop: CSVDSSLGGRTDTQYF. As DNA, the CDR3 is TGCAGCGTTGATTCTAGCTTAGGGGGACGCACAGATACGCAGTATTTT. The chain employs TRBV29-1 and TRBJ2-3, with a possible D match to TRBD1 (6 bases). The V gene's germline CDR1 is SQVTM and CDR2 ANQGSEA. V dropped 3 bases and J dropped 1 base, with 17 bases sitting between them. There are 16 residues in the CDR3.

This clonotype has just a few counts. This chain connects TRBV12-3 or TRBV12-4 to TRBJ2-7; 9 bases are shared with TRBD1. This CDR3 is 15 amino acids long. After removal of 3 bases from V and 3 bases from J, the junction contained 6 bases not matched to a gene. CDR3 DNA sequence: TGTGCCAGCAGTTTTCGACAGGGGGTCGGCTACGAGCAGTACTTC. Translation: CASSFRQGVGYEQYF.

This clonotype occurred a few times. V usage is TRBV30 and J usage is TRBJ2-7; no firm D call. This CDR3 is 14 amino acids long. Germline V lookup: CDR1 GTSNPN, CDR2 SVGIG (reference sequence). V shed 0 bases and J shed 2 bases, with 11 bases lying between them. CDR3 coding DNA: TGTGCCTGGAGTGTACCGGTTAGTGCCTACGAGCAGTACTTC. Encoded protein: CAWSVPVSAYEQYF. Full variable domain (missing parts from reference TRBV30 and TRBJ2-7): SQTIHQWPATLVQPVGSPLSLECTVEGTSNPNLYWYRQAAGRGLQLLFYSVGIGQISSEVPQNLSASRPQDRQFILSSKKLLLSDSGFYLCAWSVPVSAYEQYFGPGTRLTVT.

This clonotype was seen more than once but under ten times. V usage is TRBV11-1 and J usage is TRBJ2-7; D not resolved. Trimming stripped 3 bases from V and 2 bases from J, with 11 bases between. This CDR3 comprises 14 residues. Germline CDR1 reads SGHAT; CDR2 reads FQDESV (reference sequence). The CDR3 DNA sequence: TGTGCCAGCAGCTTCGGGTCAGTTACCTACGAGCAGTACTTC. This sequence encodes CASSFGSVTYEQYF.

The CDR3 here is CASSRDAINTEAFF. Here the CDR3 DNA reads TGTGCCAGCAGTCGGGACGCGATCAACACTGAAGCTTTCTTT. The genes are TRBV2 and TRBJ1-1; tentative D call: TRBD1 (5 bases). Germline loops: CDR1 SNHLY, CDR2 FYNNEI. The CDR3 is 14 amino acids. With 5 bases removed from V and 2 bases from J, the gap between germline ends came to 12 bases.

This clonotype was counted at least ten times. V usage is TRBV9 and J usage is TRBJ2-2; 7 nucleotides line up with TRBD1. J was trimmed by 7 bases and V by 2 bases; bases with no gene match: 5. CDR1 SGDLS and CDR2 YYNGEE come from the germline V gene. The CDR3 has 14 amino acids. CDR3 sequence reads: CASSVGTVGGELFF. CDR3 DNA: TGTGCCAGCAGCGTCGGGACAGTGGGCGGGGAGCTGTTTTTT.

There are many counts of this clonotype. The J gene is TRBJ1-2, the V gene TRBV10-3, with D uncertain. The ends were cut back, 2 bases at V and 7 bases at J, with 17 bases in the middle. CDR3 length: 15 amino acids. Germline CDR1 reads ENHRY; CDR2 reads SYGVKD. CDR3 amino acids: CAISEITSGVRGYTF. CDR3 bases: TGTGCCATCAGTGAGATTACCAGCGGGGTCCGTGGCTACACCTTC.

This clonotype was picked up a small number of times. The rearrangement uses TRBV6-5 and TRBJ2-7; 10 positions match TRBD1. This CDR3 spans 14 amino acids. The V gene end was trimmed by 5 bases and the J gene end by 5 bases; junction bases not matched to a gene: 6. Germline V gene sequence: CDR1 MNHEY, CDR2 SVGAGI. The DNA for the CDR3 is TGTGCCAGCAGTAACGGACAGGGGGTAAACGAGCAGTACTTC. Translating it yields CASSNGQGVNEQYF.

This rearrangement joins TRBV29-1 to TRBJ2-2, with 8 bases matching TRBD2. With 7 bases clipped from V and 2 bases from J, the junction kept 12 bases outside the gene matches. Germline V lookup: CDR1 SQVTM, CDR2 ANQGSEA. CDR3 length: 16 amino acids. Here the CDR3 DNA reads TGCAGCGCCGCGTCCCCTAGCGGGCTAAACACCGGGGAGCTGTTTTTT. Its protein is CSAASPSGLNTGELFF.